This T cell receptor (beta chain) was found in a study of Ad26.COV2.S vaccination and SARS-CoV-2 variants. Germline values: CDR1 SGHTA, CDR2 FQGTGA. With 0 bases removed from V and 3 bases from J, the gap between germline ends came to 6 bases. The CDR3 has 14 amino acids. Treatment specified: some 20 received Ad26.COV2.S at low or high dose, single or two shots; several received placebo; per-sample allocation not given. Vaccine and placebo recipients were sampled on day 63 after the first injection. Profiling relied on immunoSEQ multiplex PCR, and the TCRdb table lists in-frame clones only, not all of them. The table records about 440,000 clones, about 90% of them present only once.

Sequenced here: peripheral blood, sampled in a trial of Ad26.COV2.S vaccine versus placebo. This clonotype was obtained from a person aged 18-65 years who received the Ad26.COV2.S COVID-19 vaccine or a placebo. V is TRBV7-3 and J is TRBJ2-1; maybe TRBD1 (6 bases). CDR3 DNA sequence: TGTGCCAGCAGCTTAACAGGGGGCTACAATGAGCAGTTCTTC. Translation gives CASSLTGGYNEQFF.